Following are 3 T cell receptor beta chains from one sample sequenced in a study of early T cells in non-severe SARS-CoV-2 infection. TCRdb used MiXCR to reprocess the 5' RACE reads, holding one entry per CDR3 protein. The repertoire includes about 48,000 distinct CDR3 sequences, over 10% of them detected once, and about 9.4% sits in the top ten. The sequenced sample was whole blood. The source of these receptors is an adult who was a healthcare worker with PCR-confirmed SARS-CoV-2 infection or an uninfected control (not recorded which).

This clonotype was seen more than once but under ten times. The chain is built from TRBV10-3 and TRBJ1-6, with D hard to call. The CDR3 is 14 residues long. The germline V gene has CDR1 ENHRY and CDR2 SYGVKD. V was cut by 10 bases and J by 0 bases, with 10 bases left in between. The CDR3 loop is CATLGSSYNSPLHF. The CDR3 DNA is TGTGCCACCCTAGGAAGCTCCTATAATTCACCCCTCCACTTT.

This clonotype was seen only a few times. The J gene is TRBJ2-2, the V gene TRBV4-1, with a possible D match to TRBD2 (6 bases). V lost 10 bases, J lost 4 bases, and 16 bases lay in between. Germline-derived CDR1 and CDR2 are MGHRA and YSYEKL. The CDR3 contains 14 residues. The chain's CDR3 is CATSRGTGTGELFF. CDR3 nucleotides: TGCGCCACCTCGCGGGGCACAGGCACCGGGGAGCTGTTTTTT.

This clonotype occurred many times. The genes are TRBV2 and TRBJ2-2; D uncertain. Germline lookup yields CDR1 SNHLY and CDR2 FYNNEI. V shed 4 bases and J shed 1 base, with 4 bases lying between them. This CDR3 spans 13 amino acids. This CDR3 is CASSAENTGELFF. For the CDR3, the DNA is TGTGCCAGCAGTGCGGAGAACACCGGGGAGCTGTTTTTT.